The clone carrying this TCR beta chain occurred a few times. What it binds is unknown. The CDR3 is made up of 13 amino acids. The germline CDR1 and CDR2 sequences are SQVTM and ANQGSEA. V was pared by 8 bases and J by 6 bases, with 18 bases between. The study reverse transcribed the entire isolated RNA, so it sequenced expressed TCRB transcripts. The average output of naive, central memory and regulatory T cell samples was about 3.57 million reads. Repertoires were generated with immunoSEQ multiplex PCR, while TCRdb's copy carries only in-frame clones and drops some. The sample lists under 500,000 clones; about 32% were seen once. These data are taken from a study of beta chain features in type 1 diabetes. Findings and caveats of the study: More deletions and fewer insertions at VDJ junctions were found in patients with type 1 diabetes. A potential PCR bias toward shorter templates would be equal in patient and control samples.

The V and J genes are TRBV29-1 and TRBJ2-3; a possible D gene is TRBD2 (6 bases). The sequenced sample was naive CD4+ T cells from blood. This receptor was identified in a man between 18 and 29 years old in good health. CDR3 coding DNA: TGCAGCACCCGACGGGGGAGTGGCGATACGCAGTATTTT. Protein sequence: CSTRRGSGDTQYF.